These T cell receptor beta chains were read from a single sample in a study of T cells in Graves' hyperthyroidism and ophthalmopathy. TCRdb used MiXCR to reprocess the multiplex PCR reads, holding one entry per CDR3 protein. There are 380,000 or so distinct CDR3 sequences in the sample; approximately 13% occur only once, and roughly 24% lies in the top ten. Sequencing was carried out using blood. These receptors were taken from a woman aged 30 to 39 with Graves' hyperthyroidism. Each CDR3 is given with its conserved first and last residue. D genes are given only for firm matches. Clone size is stated in some rows and not others, as once, few, many or a class when expanded.

d_gene: -; j_gene: TRBJ2-7; abundance: many; v_gene: TRBV27; CDR3nt: TGTGCCAGCAGTTTAAAGGGAGGATCCTACGAGCAGTACTTC; CDR3aa: CASSLKGGSYEQYF
d_gene: TRBD2; j_gene: TRBJ2-5; abundance: few; v_gene: TRBV20-1; CDR3nt: TGCAGTGCTAGAGCGGGAGGGCTTAGAGAGACCCAGTACTTC; CDR3aa: CSARAGGLRETQYF
d_gene: TRBD1; j_gene: TRBJ1-5; abundance: -; v_gene: TRBV20-1; CDR3nt: TGCAGTGCCACAGACAGGGATTATGGCGATCAGCCCCAGCATTTT; CDR3aa: CSATDRDYGDQPQHF
d_gene: TRBD2; j_gene: TRBJ2-7; abundance: -; v_gene: TRBV28; CDR3nt: TGTGCCAGCAGCTACCGGACTAGCAGCTACGAGCAGTACTTC; CDR3aa: CASSYRTSSYEQYF
d_gene: TRBD2; j_gene: TRBJ2-3; abundance: many; v_gene: TRBV20-1; CDR3nt: TGCAGTGCTGACGGGCGGGAGAACAGAGATACGCAGTATTTT; CDR3aa: CSADGRENRDTQYF
d_gene: -; j_gene: TRBJ2-2; abundance: few; v_gene: TRBV9; CDR3nt: TGTGCCAGCAGCGTAGACGGCAGGGTACTGAACACCGGGGAGCTGTTTTTT; CDR3aa: CASSVDGRVLNTGELFF
d_gene: TRBD1; j_gene: TRBJ2-4; abundance: many; v_gene: TRBV7-9; CDR3nt: TGTGCCAGCAGCTTAGGGGGACAGGGTTCCATTCAGTACTTC; CDR3aa: CASSLGGQGSIQYF
d_gene: -; j_gene: TRBJ2-1; abundance: -; v_gene: TRBV12-3/TRBV12-4; CDR3nt: TGTGCCAGCAGTTTAGCGCCAGAGGGCTGGGGTGAGCAGTTCTTC; CDR3aa: CASSLAPEGWGEQFF
d_gene: -; j_gene: TRBJ2-2; abundance: many; v_gene: TRBV6-1; CDR3nt: TGTGCCAGCAGCTGTCGCGATGGACCCGGGGCCAACGGGAACACCGGGGAGCTGTTTTTT; CDR3aa: CASSCRDGPGANGNTGELFF
d_gene: TRBD2; j_gene: TRBJ2-5; abundance: -; v_gene: TRBV7-2; CDR3nt: TGTGCCAGCAGCTTAGCAGGGACTAGCGGAAGCACCCAGTACTTC; CDR3aa: CASSLAGTSGSTQYF
d_gene: -; j_gene: TRBJ2-1; abundance: few; v_gene: TRBV29-1; CDR3nt: TGCAGCGTTGAGGTTCTGGGATTAAACTCCTACAATGAGCAGTTCTTC; CDR3aa: CSVEVLGLNSYNEQFF
d_gene: -; j_gene: TRBJ1-1; abundance: many; v_gene: TRBV6-1; CDR3nt: TGTGCCAGCAGCAAGGAGCAAAGAAACACTGAAGCTTTCTTT; CDR3aa: CASSKEQRNTEAFF
d_gene: TRBD1; j_gene: TRBJ1-5; abundance: once; v_gene: TRBV27; CDR3nt: TGTGCCAGCAGTGCAGGGGGGGGATATCAGCCCCAGCATTTT; CDR3aa: CASSAGGGYQPQHF
d_gene: -; j_gene: TRBJ2-1; abundance: -; v_gene: TRBV5-5; CDR3nt: TGTGCCAGCAGCTTGGATCAAGCGAGAATCCGGAATGAGCAGTTCTTC; CDR3aa: CASSLDQARIRNEQFF
d_gene: TRBD1; j_gene: TRBJ1-1; abundance: -; v_gene: TRBV4-3; CDR3nt: TGCGCCAGCAGTTCTACTAGGACAGGGGGGAACACTGAAGCTTTCTTT; CDR3aa: CASSSTRTGGNTEAFF
d_gene: -; j_gene: TRBJ2-2; abundance: -; v_gene: TRBV19; CDR3nt: TGTGCCAGTAGTAGGGACCGATCACCCGGGGAGCTGTTTTTT; CDR3aa: CASSRDRSPGELFF
d_gene: TRBD1; j_gene: TRBJ1-5; abundance: many; v_gene: TRBV15; CDR3nt: TGTGCCACCAGCACAAAAGACAGGGGGCGCGATCAGCCCCAGCATTTT; CDR3aa: CATSTKDRGRDQPQHF